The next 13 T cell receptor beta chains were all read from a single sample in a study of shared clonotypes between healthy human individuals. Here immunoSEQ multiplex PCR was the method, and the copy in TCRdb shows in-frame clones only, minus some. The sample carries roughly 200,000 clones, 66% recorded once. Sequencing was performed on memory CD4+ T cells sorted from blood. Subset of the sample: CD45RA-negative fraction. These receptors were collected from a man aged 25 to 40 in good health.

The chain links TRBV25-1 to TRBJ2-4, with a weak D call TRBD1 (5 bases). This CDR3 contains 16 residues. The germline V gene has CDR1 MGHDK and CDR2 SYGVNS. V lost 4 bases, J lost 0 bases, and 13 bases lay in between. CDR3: CASSGTGSKAKNIQYF. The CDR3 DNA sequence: TGTGCCAGCAGTGGAACAGGCTCTAAAGCCAAAAACATTCAGTACTTC.

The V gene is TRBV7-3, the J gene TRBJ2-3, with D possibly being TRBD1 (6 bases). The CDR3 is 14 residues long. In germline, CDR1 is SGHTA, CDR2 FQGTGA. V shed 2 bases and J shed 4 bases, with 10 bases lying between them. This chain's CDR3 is CASSLQGNSDTQYF. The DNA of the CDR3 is TGTGCCAGCAGCTTACAGGGGAATTCAGATACGCAGTATTTT.

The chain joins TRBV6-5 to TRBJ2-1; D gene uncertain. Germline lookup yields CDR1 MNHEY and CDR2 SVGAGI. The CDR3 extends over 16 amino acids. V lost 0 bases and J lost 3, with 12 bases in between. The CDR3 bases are TGTGCCAGCAGTTACTCGAAGGTGACCCTCTACAATGAGCAGTTCTTC. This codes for CASSYSKVTLYNEQFF.

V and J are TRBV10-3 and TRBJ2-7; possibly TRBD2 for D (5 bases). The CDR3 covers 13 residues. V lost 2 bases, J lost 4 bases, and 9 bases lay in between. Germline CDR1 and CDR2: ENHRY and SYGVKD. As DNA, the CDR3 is TGTGCCATCAGTGAGGACTACCTATACGAGCAGTACTTC. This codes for CAISEDYLYEQYF.

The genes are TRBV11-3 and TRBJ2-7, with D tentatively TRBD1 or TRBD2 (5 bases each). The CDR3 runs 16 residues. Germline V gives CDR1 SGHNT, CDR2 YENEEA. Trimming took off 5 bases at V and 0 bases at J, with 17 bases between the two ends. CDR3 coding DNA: TGTGCCAGCAGCCGTTCCGGGACCCCGAGCTCCTACGAGCAGTACTTC. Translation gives CASSRSGTPSSYEQYF.

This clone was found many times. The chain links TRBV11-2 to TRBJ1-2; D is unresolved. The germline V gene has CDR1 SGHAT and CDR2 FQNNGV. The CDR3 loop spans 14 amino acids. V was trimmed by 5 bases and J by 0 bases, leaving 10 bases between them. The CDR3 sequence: CASSQQRANYGYTF. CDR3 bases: TGTGCCAGCAGCCAACAGCGAGCTAACTATGGCTACACCTTC.

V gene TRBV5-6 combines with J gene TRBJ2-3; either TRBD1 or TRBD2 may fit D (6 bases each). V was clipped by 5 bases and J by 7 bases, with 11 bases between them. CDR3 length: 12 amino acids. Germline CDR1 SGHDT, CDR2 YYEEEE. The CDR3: CASRPGANTQYF. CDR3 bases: TGTGCCAGCAGACCGGGGGCAAATACGCAGTATTTT.

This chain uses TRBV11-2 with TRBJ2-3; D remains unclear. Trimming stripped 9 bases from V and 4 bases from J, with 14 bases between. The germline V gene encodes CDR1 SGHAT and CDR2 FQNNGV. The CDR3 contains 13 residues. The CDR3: CASSGLTPDTQYF. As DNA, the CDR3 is TGTGCCAGTTCGGGTCTTACGCCAGATACGCAGTATTTT.

CDR3 region: CASSSLRLRDTYEQYF. The CDR3 DNA reads as TGTGCCAGCAGCAGCCTAAGGCTCCGGGACACCTACGAGCAGTACTTC. The chain employs TRBV21-1 and TRBJ2-7; the listed D gene, TRBD1, was not tested against the DNA. TRBV21-1 is an annotated pseudogene. This CDR3 region has 16 residues.

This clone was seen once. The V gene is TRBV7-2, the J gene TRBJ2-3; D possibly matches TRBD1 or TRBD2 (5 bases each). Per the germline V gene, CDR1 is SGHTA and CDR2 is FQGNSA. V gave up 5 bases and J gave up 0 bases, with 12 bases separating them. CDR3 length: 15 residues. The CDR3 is CASSRDQRSTDTQYF. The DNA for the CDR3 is TGTGCCAGCAGCCGGGACCAACGAAGCACAGATACGCAGTATTTT.

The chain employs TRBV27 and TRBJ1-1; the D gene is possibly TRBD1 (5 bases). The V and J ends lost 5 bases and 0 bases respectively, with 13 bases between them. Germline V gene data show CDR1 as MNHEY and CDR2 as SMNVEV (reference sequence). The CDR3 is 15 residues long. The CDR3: CASSPVGTVNTEAFF. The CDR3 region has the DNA TGTGCCAGCAGTCCTGTCGGGACCGTGAACACTGAAGCTTTCTTT.

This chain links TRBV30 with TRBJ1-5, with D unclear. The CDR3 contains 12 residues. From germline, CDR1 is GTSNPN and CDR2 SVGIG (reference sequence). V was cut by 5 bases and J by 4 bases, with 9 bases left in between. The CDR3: CAWSGRNQPQHF. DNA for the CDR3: TGTGCCTGGTCAGGAAGAAATCAGCCCCAGCATTTT.

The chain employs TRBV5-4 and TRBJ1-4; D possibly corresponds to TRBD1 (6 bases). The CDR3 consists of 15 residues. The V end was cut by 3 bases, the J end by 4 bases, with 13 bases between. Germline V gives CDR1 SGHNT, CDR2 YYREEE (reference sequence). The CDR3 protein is CASSSTGKSNEKLFF. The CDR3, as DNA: TGTGCCAGCAGCTCGACAGGCAAGAGTAATGAAAAACTGTTTTTT.